These 21 T cell receptor beta chains were all obtained from the same sample, sequenced in a study of technical replicates of blood from several donors. Using immunoSEQ multiplex PCR, the repertoire was profiled, and TCRdb retains in-frame clones only, with some absent. The repertoire has under 85,000 clones, 93% of them found once; the top ten carry 0.2% to 0.25%. The sequenced sample consisted of T cells isolated from PBMCs. These receptors originate from a human donor in good health.

The chain uses TRBV23-1 and TRBJ2-7; 8 nucleotides line up with TRBD2. TRBV23-1 is flagged as an ORF with uncertain function. CDR3 length: 20 residues. Losses at the gene ends were 1 base for V and 5 bases for J; bases not matched to a gene: 22. The CDR3 protein is CASSQWLGGPGPGGPHEQYF. CDR3 nucleotides: TGCGCCAGCAGTCAATGGCTGGGGGGCCCGGGCCCGGGAGGGCCCCACGAGCAGTACTTC.

This chain links TRBV5-1 with TRBJ2-7, with 8 positions matching TRBD2. Looked up from germline, CDR1 is SGHRS and CDR2 is YFSETQ. After removal of 3 bases from V and 1 base from J, the junction contained 9 bases not matched to a gene. The length of the CDR3 is 16 residues. The CDR3 protein is CASSSSREGHSYEQYF. The DNA for the CDR3 is TGCGCCAGCAGCTCGTCCCGGGAGGGCCATTCCTACGAGCAGTACTTC.

V usage is TRBV11-3 and J usage is TRBJ1-2; 8 nucleotides align to TRBD1. The CDR3 covers 15 residues. Germline CDR1 reads SGHNT; CDR2 reads YENEEA. J was trimmed by 4 bases and V by 3 bases; bases with no gene match: 7. The CDR3 reads CASSLTGEARYGYTF. CDR3 sequence (DNA): TGTGCCAGCAGCTTGACAGGGGAGGCGCGCTATGGCTACACCTTC.

The chain employs TRBV5-4 and TRBJ1-1; D is ambiguous. There are 13 residues in the CDR3. Germline V CDR1 and CDR2: SGHNT, YYREEE (reference sequence). V gave up 0 bases and J gave up 0 bases, with 3 bases separating them. CDR3 nucleotide sequence: TGTGCCAGCAGCTTGGTCGTGAACACTGAAGCTTTCTTT. As protein: CASSLVVNTEAFF. Full variable domain (outside the CDR3, taken from reference TRBV5-4 and TRBJ1-1): ETGVTQSPTHLIKTRGQQVTLRCSSQSGHNTVSWYQQALGQGPQFIFQYYREEENGRGNFPPRFSGLQFPNYSSELNVNALELDDSALYLCASSLVVNTEAFFGQGTRLTVV.

The genes are TRBV6-5 and TRBJ1-3; 7 bases agree with TRBD1. The CDR3 loop spans 15 amino acids. V shed 10 bases, J shed 0 bases, and the junction held 9 bases outside the gene matches. The germline V gene encodes CDR1 MNHEY and CDR2 SVGAGI. In DNA form, the CDR3 reads TGTGCCACCATGACAGGGAAGAGCTCTGGAAACACCATATATTTT. Translating it yields CATMTGKSSGNTIYF.

The V and J genes are TRBV18 and TRBJ2-7; a possible D gene is TRBD1 (6 bases). CDR3 length equals 14 residues. Trimming took 3 bases from V and 3 from J, leaving 12 bases between them. Germline CDR1 KGHSH, CDR2 LQKENI. CDR3 sequence (DNA): TGTGCCAGCTCACCCACCGGGACAAACTACGAGCAGTACTTC. Amino acid sequence: CASSPTGTNYEQYF. Combining the CDR3 with reference TRBV18 and TRBJ2-7 gives the whole variable domain NAGVMQNPRHLVRRRGQEARLRCSPMKGHSHVYWYRQLPEEGLKFMVYLQKENIIDESGMPKERFSAEFPKEGPSILRIQQVVRGDSAAYFCASSPTGTNYEQYFGPGTRLTVT.

This clone was found once. The chain combines TRBV7-9 with TRBJ2-5; TRBD1 matches 8 bases. V lost 5 bases, J lost 7 bases, and 15 bases stayed unmatched. CDR1 and CDR2 (germline): SEHNR, FQNEAQ (reference sequence). The CDR3 runs 16 residues. In DNA form, the CDR3 reads TGTGCCAGCAGCCCTAAGAGGACAGGGATTTTAGGGACCCAGTACTTC. This sequence encodes CASSPKRTGILGTQYF.

The V call is TRBV7-6, the J call TRBJ1-6, with TRBD1 matching 9 bases. The germline CDR1 and CDR2 sequences are SGHVS and FNYEAQ. The CDR3 consists of 14 residues. V was clipped by 5 bases and J by 12 bases; unmatched bases: 8. This chain's CDR3 is CASSPGQGTRPLHF. The CDR3 coding sequence is TGTGCCAGCAGCCCCGGACAGGGGACCCGACCCCTCCACTTT. The full variable domain, rest sourced from reference TRBV7-6 and TRBJ1-6, is GAGVSQSPRYKVTKRGQDVALRCDPISGHVSLYWYRQALGQGPEFLTYFNYEAQQDKSGLPNDRFSAERPEGSISTLTIQRTEQRDSAMYRCASSPGQGTRPLHFGNGTRLTVT.

The rearrangement joins TRBV19 to TRBJ2-1; 9 bases line up with TRBD2. The CDR3 has 16 amino acids. CDR1 LNHDA and CDR2 SQIVND come from the germline V gene (reference sequence). Losses at the gene ends were 7 bases for V and 2 bases for J; bases not matched to a gene: 9. As DNA, the CDR3 is TGTGCCAGTAAGGGACCTAGCGGGACTACCTACAATGAGCAGTTCTTC. This codes for CASKGPSGTTYNEQFF.

The chain has TRBV15 and TRBJ1-1, with D maybe TRBD1 (5 bases). The ends were cut back, 5 bases at V and 11 bases at J, with 18 bases in the middle. CDR3 length: 13 amino acids. Per the germline V gene, CDR1 is LNHNV and CDR2 is YYDKDF (reference sequence). For the CDR3, the DNA is TGTGCCACCAGCCATGACAGAAATTTGGTTGCTTTCTTT. Its protein product is CATSHDRNLVAFF.

The V and J genes are TRBV7-9 and TRBJ1-6; 7 positions match TRBD1. CDR1 is SEHNR, CDR2 FQNEAQ, per germline (reference sequence). This CDR3 has 15 amino acids. Germline trimming cut 4 bases from V and 7 bases from J; bases unmatched to any gene: 7. CDR3 coding DNA: TGTGCCAGCAGCTCCCCGGGGACAGAAAATTCACCCCTCCACTTT. This translates into CASSSPGTENSPLHF. Looking up the rest from reference TRBV7-9 and TRBJ1-6 gives the full variable domain: DTGVSQNPRHKITKRGQNVTFRCDPISEHNRLYWYRQTLGQGPEFLTYFQNEAQLEKSRLLSDRFSAERPKGSFSTLEIQRTEQGDSAMYLCASSSPGTENSPLHFGNGTRLTVT.

Comments on this clone: At one of its ends the junction is not consistent with the germline gene, which may arise from a read error. The chain links TRBV28 to TRBJ1-1, with D uncertain. Germline V lookup: CDR1 MDHEN, CDR2 SYDVKM. There are 12 residues in the CDR3. DNA of the CDR3: TGTGCCAGCAGTCTATGGACTGTCGAAGCTTTCTTT. It is translated as CASSLWTVEAFF.

V is TRBV5-1 and J is TRBJ1-2, with 10 nucleotides matching TRBD1. The CDR3 covers 15 residues. The germline CDR1 and CDR2 sequences are SGHRS and YFSETQ. V lost 4 bases, J lost 4 bases, and 7 bases stayed unmatched. The CDR3 DNA is TGCGCCAGCAGCACTCGGGACAGGGGCATCTATGGCTACACCTTC. This sequence encodes CASSTRDRGIYGYTF.

This chain connects TRBV19 to TRBJ1-1; 8 positions match TRBD1. The CDR3 contains 15 residues. V lost 4 bases to trimming and J lost 6 bases; unmatched junction nucleotides: 10. Germline V gene sequence: CDR1 LNHDA, CDR2 SQIVND (reference sequence). The CDR3 region is CASSTGAGGVAEAFF. In nucleotides, the CDR3 is TGTGCCAGTAGTACCGGGGCAGGGGGCGTAGCTGAAGCTTTCTTT.

CDR3 protein: CASRPPGRGIGELFF. The CDR3 nucleotides are TGTGCCAGCAGGCCCCCAGGGAGGGGAATCGGGGAGCTGTTTTTT. This sequence joins TRBV6-5 and TRBJ2-2; 7 bases agree with TRBD2. The CDR3 runs 15 residues. Germline lookup yields CDR1 MNHEY and CDR2 SVGAGI. V was clipped by 6 bases and J by 7 bases; unmatched bases: 11.

This clone was recorded once. The chain is built from TRBV10-2 and TRBJ2-7; tentatively, D is TRBD2 (6 bases). The CDR3 is made up of 14 amino acids. V was cut by 3 bases and J by 2 bases, with 11 bases left in between. Per germline, CDR1 WSHSY and CDR2 SAAADI. Here the CDR3 reads CASSDGRRAYEQYF. CDR3 in DNA: TGCGCCAGCAGTGATGGGCGGAGGGCCTACGAGCAGTACTTC.

This CDR3 is CASSLLAGLNTGELFF. DNA for the CDR3: TGTGCCAGCAGCTTACTCGCGGGGCTGAACACCGGGGAGCTGTTTTTT. V gene TRBV7-2 combines with J gene TRBJ2-2, with a weak D call TRBD2 (6 bases). V shed 2 bases and J shed 1 base, with 11 bases lying between them. The CDR3 is 16 residues long. The germline gives CDR1 SGHTA, CDR2 FQGNSA. Filled out from reference TRBV7-2 and TRBJ2-2, the complete variable domain reads GAGVSQSPSNKVTEKGKDVELRCDPISGHTALYWYRQSLGQGLEFLIYFQGNSAPDKSGLPSDRFSAERTGGSVSTLTIQRTQQEDSAVYLCASSLLAGLNTGELFFGEGSRLTVL.

The genes are TRBV12-2 and TRBJ1-5; TRBD1 reflects the table's D call only, with no check against the DNA. TRBV12-2 is designated a pseudogene. CDR3 length: 17 amino acids. The CDR3 DNA reads as TGTGCAAGTCGCCCTACGATTTCGACAGACAGGTATCAGCCCCAGCATTTT. Its translation: CASRPTISTDRYQPQHF.

Here the CDR3 reads CASSLDSGLDFNEQFF. CDR3 nucleotides: TGTGCCAGCAGCTTAGATTCGGGACTAGACTTCAATGAGCAGTTCTTC. V usage is TRBV7-9 and J usage is TRBJ2-1, with 8 bases fitting TRBD2. From germline, CDR1 is SEHNR and CDR2 FQNEAQ (reference sequence). The CDR3 runs to 16 residues. Trimming cost V 1 base and J 6 bases; bases outside gene matches: 8.

This chain uses TRBV4-1 with TRBJ1-3, with 9 positions matching TRBD1. Germline CDR1 MGHRA, CDR2 YSYEKL. The CDR3 is 15 residues long. V dropped 0 bases and J dropped 4; count of bases not matched to a gene: 1. The CDR3 loop is CASSQEGTGGNTIYF. The CDR3 coding sequence is TGCGCCAGCAGCCAAGAGGGGACAGGGGGAAACACCATATATTTT.

The genes are TRBV19 and TRBJ1-2, with 10 bases lining up with TRBD1. Trimming cost V 6 bases and J 7 bases; bases outside gene matches: 14. The CDR3 runs 16 residues. The germline gives CDR1 LNHDA, CDR2 SQIVND (reference sequence). This CDR3 is CASRGNGDRGSVGYTF. CDR3 sequence (DNA): TGTGCCAGTAGAGGAAATGGGGACAGGGGTTCTGTTGGCTACACCTTC.